One TCR beta chain is described in this entry. Its cognate antigen is unknown. This CDR3 is 13 amino acids long. Losses at the gene ends were 7 bases for V and 4 bases for J; bases not matched to a gene: 4. CDR1 is MNHNS, CDR2 SASEGT, per germline. The sample comes from a study of T cells in narcolepsy. Whole-study findings and limits: Autoreactive clonotypes reportedly recurred in blood of same and different patients, not controls.

Generated by immunoSEQ multiplex PCR, the TCRdb table keeps only in-frame clones and is missing some. The table has tens of thousands of clones, roughly 88% seen once; the top ten hold about 1.5%. V and J are TRBV6-1 and TRBJ1-1, with TRBD1 matching over 9 bases. The source is a human donor with narcolepsy. The sample comprised CD45RA- memory CD4+ T cells from PBMCs. The CDR3 nucleotides read TGTGCCAGCATCTACAGGGGGCGCACTGAAGCTTTCTTT. This codes for CASIYRGRTEAFF.